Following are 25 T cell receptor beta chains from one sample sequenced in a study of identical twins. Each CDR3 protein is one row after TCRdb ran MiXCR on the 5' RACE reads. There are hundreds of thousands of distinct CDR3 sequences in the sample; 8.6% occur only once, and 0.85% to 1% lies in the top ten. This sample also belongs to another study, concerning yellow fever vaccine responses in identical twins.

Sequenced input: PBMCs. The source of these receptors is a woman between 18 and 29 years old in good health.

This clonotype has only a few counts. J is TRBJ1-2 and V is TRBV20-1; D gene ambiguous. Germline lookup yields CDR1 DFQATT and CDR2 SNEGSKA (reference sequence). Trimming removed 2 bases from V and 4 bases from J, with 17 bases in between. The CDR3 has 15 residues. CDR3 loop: CSARYSRGTVYGYTF. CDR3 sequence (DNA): TGCAGTGCTAGATACAGCCGCGGCACCGTCTATGGCTACACCTTC.

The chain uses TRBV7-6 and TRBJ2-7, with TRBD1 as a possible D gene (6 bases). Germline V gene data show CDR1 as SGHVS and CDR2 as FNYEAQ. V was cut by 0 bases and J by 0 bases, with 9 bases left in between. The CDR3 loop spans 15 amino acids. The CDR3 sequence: CASSLARDTSYEQYF. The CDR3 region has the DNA TGTGCCAGCAGCTTAGCTAGGGACACCTCCTACGAGCAGTACTTC.

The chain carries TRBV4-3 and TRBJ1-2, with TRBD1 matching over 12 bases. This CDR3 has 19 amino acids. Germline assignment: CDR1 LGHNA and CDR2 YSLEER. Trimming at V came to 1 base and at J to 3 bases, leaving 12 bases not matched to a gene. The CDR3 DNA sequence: TGCGCCAGCAGCCAAGGGCCGCCGGGACAGGGGGCGGGGTACTATGGCTACACCTTC. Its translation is CASSQGPPGQGAGYYGYTF.

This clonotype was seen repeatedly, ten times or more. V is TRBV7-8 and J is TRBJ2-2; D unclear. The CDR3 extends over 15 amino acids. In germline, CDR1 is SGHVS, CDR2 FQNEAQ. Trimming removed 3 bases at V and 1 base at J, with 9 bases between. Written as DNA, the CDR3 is TGTGCCAGCAGCTTCCTACACAAGAACACCGGGGAGCTGTTTTTT. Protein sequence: CASSFLHKNTGELFF. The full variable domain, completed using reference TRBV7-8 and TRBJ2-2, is GAGVSQSPRYKVAKRGQDVALRCDPISGHVSLFWYQQALGQGPEFLTYFQNEAQLDKSGLPSDRFFAERPEGSVSTLKIQRTQQEDSAVYLCASSFLHKNTGELFFGEGSRLTVL.

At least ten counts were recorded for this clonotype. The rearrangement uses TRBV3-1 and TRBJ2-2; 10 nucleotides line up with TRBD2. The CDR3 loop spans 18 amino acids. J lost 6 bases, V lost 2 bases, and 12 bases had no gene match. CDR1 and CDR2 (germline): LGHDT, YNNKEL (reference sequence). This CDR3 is CASSQILLAGFLPGELFF. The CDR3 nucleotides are TGTGCCAGCAGCCAAATTTTACTAGCGGGATTTTTACCCGGGGAGCTGTTTTTT.

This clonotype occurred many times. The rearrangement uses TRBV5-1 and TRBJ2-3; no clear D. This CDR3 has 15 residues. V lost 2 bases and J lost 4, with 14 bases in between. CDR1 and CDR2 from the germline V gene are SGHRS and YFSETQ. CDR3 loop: CASSFGSSKSDTQYF. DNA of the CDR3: TGCGCCAGCAGCTTTGGTAGTAGCAAGTCAGATACGCAGTATTTT.

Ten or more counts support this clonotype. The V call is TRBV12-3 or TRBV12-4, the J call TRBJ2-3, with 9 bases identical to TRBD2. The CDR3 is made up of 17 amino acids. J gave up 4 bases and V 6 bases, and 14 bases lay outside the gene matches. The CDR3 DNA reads TGTGCCAGCAGGTTTTCTGGGCGCGGGAGGGCCTCAGATACGCAGTATTTT. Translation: CASRFSGRGRASDTQYF.

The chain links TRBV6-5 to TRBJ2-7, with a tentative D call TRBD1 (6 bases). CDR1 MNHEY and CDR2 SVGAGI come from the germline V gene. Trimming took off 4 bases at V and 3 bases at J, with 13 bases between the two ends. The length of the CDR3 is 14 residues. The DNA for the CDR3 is TGTGCCAGCAGTTGGCAGGGGTGGGGCTACGAGCAGTACTTC. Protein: CASSWQGWGYEQYF.

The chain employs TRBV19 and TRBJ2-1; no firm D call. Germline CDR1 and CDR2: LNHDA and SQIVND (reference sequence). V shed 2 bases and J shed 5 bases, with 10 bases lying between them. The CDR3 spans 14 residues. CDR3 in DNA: TGTGCCAGTAGTATATCCCATAACAACAATGAGCAGTTCTTC. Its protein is CASSISHNNNEQFF.

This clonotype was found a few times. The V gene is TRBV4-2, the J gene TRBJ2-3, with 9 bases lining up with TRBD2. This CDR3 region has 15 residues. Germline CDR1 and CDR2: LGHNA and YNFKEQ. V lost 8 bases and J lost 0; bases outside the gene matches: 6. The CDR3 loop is CASARAGGSTDTQYF. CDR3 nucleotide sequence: TGTGCCAGCGCCCGAGCGGGGGGCAGCACAGATACGCAGTATTTT.

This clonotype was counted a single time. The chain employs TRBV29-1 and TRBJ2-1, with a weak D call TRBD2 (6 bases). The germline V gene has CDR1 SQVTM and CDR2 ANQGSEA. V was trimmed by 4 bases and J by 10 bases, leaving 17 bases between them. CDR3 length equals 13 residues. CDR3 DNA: TGCAGCGTTGTGTCGTGGCGGGGTAGGGAGCAGTTCTTC. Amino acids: CSVVSWRGREQFF.

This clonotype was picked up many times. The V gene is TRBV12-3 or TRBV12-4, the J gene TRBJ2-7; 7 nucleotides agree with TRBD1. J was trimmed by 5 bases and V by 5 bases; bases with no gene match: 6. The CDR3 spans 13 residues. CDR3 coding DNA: TGTGCCAGCAGTCTGGGACAGCCCAACGAGCAGTACTTC. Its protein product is CASSLGQPNEQYF.

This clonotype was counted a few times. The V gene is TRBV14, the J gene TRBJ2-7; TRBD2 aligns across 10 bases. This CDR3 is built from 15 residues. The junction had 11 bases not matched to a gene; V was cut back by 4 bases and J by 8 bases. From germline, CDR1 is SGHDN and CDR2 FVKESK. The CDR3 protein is CASSPLPGLALQQYF. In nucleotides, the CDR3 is TGTGCCAGCAGCCCCCTACCGGGACTAGCGCTTCAGCAGTACTTC. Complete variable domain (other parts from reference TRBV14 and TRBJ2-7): EAGVTQFPSHSVIEKGQTVTLRCDPISGHDNLYWYRRVMGKEIKFLLHFVKESKQDESGMPNNRFLAERTGGTYSTLKVQPAELEDSGVYFCASSPLPGLALQQYFGPGTRLTVT.

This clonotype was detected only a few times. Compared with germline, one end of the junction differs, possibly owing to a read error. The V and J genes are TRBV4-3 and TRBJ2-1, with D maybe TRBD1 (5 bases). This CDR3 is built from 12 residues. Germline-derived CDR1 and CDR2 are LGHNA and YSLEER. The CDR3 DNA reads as TGCGCCAGCAGCCAAGCCCAGGGCCCCCCAGTCTTC. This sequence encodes CASSQAQGPPVF.

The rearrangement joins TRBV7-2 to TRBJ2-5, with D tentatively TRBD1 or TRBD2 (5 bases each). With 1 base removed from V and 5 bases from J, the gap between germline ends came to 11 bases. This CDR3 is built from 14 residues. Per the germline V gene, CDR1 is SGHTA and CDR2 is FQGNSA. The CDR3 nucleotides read TGTGCCAGCAGCTTAGAGTCCGGGACGGAGACCCAGTACTTC. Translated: CASSLESGTETQYF.

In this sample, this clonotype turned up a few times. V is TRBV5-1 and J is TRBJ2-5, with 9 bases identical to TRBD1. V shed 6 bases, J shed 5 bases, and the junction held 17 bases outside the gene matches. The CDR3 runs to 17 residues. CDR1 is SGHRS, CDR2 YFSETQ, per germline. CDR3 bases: TGCGCCAGCACCTTACGGGGGACAGGGTTCTATTTGGAGACCCAGTACTTC. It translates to CASTLRGTGFYLETQYF.

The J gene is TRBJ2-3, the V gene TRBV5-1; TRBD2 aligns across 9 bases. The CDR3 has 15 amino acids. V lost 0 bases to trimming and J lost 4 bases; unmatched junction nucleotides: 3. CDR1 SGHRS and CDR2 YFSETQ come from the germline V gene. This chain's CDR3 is CASSLEAGGPDTQYF. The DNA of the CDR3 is TGCGCCAGCAGCTTGGAAGCGGGAGGCCCAGATACGCAGTATTTT.

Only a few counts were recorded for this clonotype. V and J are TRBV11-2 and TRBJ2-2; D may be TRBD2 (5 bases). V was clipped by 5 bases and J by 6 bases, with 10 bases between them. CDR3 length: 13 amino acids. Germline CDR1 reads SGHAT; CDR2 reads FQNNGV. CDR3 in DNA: TGTGCCAGCAGCCAACTAGTTGCCGGGGAGCTGTTTTTT. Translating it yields CASSQLVAGELFF.

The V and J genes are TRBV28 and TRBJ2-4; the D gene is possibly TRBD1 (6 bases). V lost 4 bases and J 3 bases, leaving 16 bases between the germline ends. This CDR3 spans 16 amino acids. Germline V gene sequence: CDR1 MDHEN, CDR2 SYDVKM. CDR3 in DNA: TGTGCCAGCAGTTCCCCGTCGACAGGATTCAAAAACATTCAGTACTTC. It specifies CASSSPSTGFKNIQYF.

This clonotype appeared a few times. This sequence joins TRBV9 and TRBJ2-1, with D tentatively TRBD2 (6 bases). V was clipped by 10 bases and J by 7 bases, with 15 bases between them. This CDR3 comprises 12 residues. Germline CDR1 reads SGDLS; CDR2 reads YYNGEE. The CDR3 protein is CASEGHRNEQFF. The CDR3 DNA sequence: TGTGCCTCGGAGGGGCATCGTAATGAGCAGTTCTTC.

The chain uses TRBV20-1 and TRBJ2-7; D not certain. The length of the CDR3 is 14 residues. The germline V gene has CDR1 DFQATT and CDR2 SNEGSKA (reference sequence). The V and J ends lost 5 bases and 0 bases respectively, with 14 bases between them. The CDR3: CSAVPGPSSYEQYF. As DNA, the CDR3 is TGCAGTGCTGTCCCAGGTCCCTCCTCCTACGAGCAGTACTTC.

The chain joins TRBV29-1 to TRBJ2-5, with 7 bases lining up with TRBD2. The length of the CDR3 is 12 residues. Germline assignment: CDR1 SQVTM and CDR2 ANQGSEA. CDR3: CSEKRGQETQYF. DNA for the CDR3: TGCAGTGAAAAGCGGGGCCAAGAGACCCAGTACTTC. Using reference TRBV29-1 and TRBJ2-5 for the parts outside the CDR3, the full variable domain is SAVISQKPSRDICQRGTSLTIQCQVDSQVTMMFWYRQQPGQSLTLIATANQGSEATYESGFVIDKFPISRPNLTFSTLTVSNMSPEDSSIYLCSEKRGQETQYFGPGTRLLVL.

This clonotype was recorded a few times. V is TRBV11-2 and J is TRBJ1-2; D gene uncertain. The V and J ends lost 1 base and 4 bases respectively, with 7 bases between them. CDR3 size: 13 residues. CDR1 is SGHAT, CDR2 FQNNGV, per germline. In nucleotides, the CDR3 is TGTGCCAGCAGCTTAGGAAGCTCCTATGGCTACACCTTC. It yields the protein CASSLGSSYGYTF.

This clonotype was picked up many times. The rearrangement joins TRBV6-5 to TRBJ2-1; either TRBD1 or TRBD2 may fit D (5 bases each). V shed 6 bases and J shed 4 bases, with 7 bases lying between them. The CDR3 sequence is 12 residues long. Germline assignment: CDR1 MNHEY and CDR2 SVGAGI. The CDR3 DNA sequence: TGTGCCAGCAGAGGGACGTACAATGAGCAGTTCTTC. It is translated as CASRGTYNEQFF.

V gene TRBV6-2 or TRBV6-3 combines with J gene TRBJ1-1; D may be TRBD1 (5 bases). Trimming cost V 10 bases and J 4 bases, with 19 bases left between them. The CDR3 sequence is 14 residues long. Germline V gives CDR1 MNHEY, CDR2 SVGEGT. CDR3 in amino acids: CATSAFGTGTEAFF. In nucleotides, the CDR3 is TGTGCCACCTCGGCGTTCGGGACTGGCACTGAAGCTTTCTTT.